These 32 T cell receptor beta chains share one sample of origin, sequenced in a study of T cell changes during pregnancy in multiple sclerosis. Sequencing used immunoSEQ multiplex PCR; TCRdb keeps in-frame clones, though not all of them. The top ten clones hold approximately 0.99% of a sample with roughly 80,000 clones, 90% to 95% of them seen once. This specimen consisted of peripheral blood, obtained in the first trimester of pregnancy. These receptors all stem from a female donor with multiple sclerosis, enrolled in a pregnancy study.

The rearrangement links TRBV11-2 to TRBJ2-3; 8 positions agree with TRBD2. Trimming took 5 bases from V and 6 from J; bases not matched to a gene: 13. Germline CDR1 reads SGHAT; CDR2 reads FQNNGV. CDR3 size: 16 residues. The CDR3 spells CASSPREGEVSDTQYF. CDR3 bases: TGTGCCAGCAGCCCCCGGGAGGGGGAGGTGTCCGATACGCAGTATTTT.

The chain carries TRBV9 and TRBJ2-7, with a weak D call TRBD1 (6 bases). The germline V and J ends were trimmed by 5 bases and 4 bases, with 16 bases remaining between them. The CDR3 contains 14 residues. Germline V CDR1 and CDR2: SGDLS, YYNGEE. Here the CDR3 reads CASSPPGANYEQYF. The CDR3 bases are TGTGCCAGCAGTCCCCCAGGGGCGAATTACGAGCAGTACTTC.

This sequence joins TRBV6-5 and TRBJ1-5, with TRBD1 as a possible D gene (5 bases). The CDR3 is made up of 14 amino acids. Trimming pared 4 bases from V and 9 bases from J, leaving 16 bases between. CDR1 MNHEY and CDR2 SVGAGI come from the germline V gene. The CDR3 region is CASSSRGAPSPQHF. The CDR3 coding sequence is TGTGCCAGCAGTTCAAGGGGCGCCCCCTCGCCCCAGCATTTT.

The rearrangement joins TRBV6-1 to TRBJ2-5; maybe TRBD1 (8 bases). The assigned J gene may be wrong: the sequence end matches TRBJ2-7 better. CDR3 size: 16 residues. Germline CDR1 reads MNHNS; CDR2 reads SASEGT. The CDR3 sequence: CASSGEAGQVSYEQYF. The CDR3 DNA sequence: TGTGCCAGCAGTGGAGAAGCGGGACAGGTTTCTTACGAGCAGTACTTC.

There are a few counts of this clone. The gene calls are TRBV2 and TRBJ2-3, with D possibly TRBD2 on 6 matching bases. CDR3 length equals 13 residues. Germline V CDR1 and CDR2: SNHLY, FYNNEI. The ends were cut back, 6 bases at V and 4 bases at J, with 11 bases in the middle. CDR3 sequence (DNA): TGTGCCAGCAGAGAGGCGGGGCCAGATACGCAGTATTTT. This codes for CASREAGPDTQYF.

The V call is TRBV2, the J call TRBJ2-2, with 9 bases matching TRBD1. V was pared by 6 bases and J by 5 bases, with 4 bases of the junction left unmatched. The CDR3 totals 14 residues. Germline V gene sequence: CDR1 SNHLY, CDR2 FYNNEI. CDR3 protein: CASSRQGGTGELFF. CDR3 nucleotide sequence: TGTGCCAGCAGCCGACAGGGGGGAACCGGGGAGCTGTTTTTT.

This chain joins TRBV6-1 and TRBJ2-4, with 8 bases that match TRBD1. V shed 0 bases and J 4 bases; nucleotides not matched to a gene: 8. The CDR3 contains 17 residues. The germline V gene has CDR1 MNHNS and CDR2 SASEGT. In DNA form, the CDR3 reads TGTGCCAGCAGTGAAGCGTCACTCCACAGGGGGAAAAACATTCAGTACTTC. As protein: CASSEASLHRGKNIQYF.

The V and J genes are TRBV10-3 and TRBJ1-4, with D uncertain. Germline V lookup: CDR1 ENHRY, CDR2 SYGVKD. V lost 2 bases and J 7 bases, leaving 5 bases between the germline ends. The CDR3 loop spans 12 amino acids. The CDR3 bases are TGTGCCATCAGTGAGAACAGTGAAAAACTGTTTTTT. Translated: CAISENSEKLFF.

This chain uses TRBV11-2 with TRBJ1-2; D unresolved. This CDR3 is 15 amino acids long. Per the germline V gene, CDR1 is SGHAT and CDR2 is FQNNGV. V was clipped by 0 bases and J by 4 bases, with 12 bases between them. The CDR3 coding sequence is TGTGCCAGCAGCTTAGATCGGAGGACTTCCTATGGCTACACCTTC. Its translation: CASSLDRRTSYGYTF. Using reference TRBV11-2 and TRBJ1-2 for the parts outside the CDR3, the full variable domain is EAGVAQSPRYKIIEKRQSVAFWCNPISGHATLYWYQQILGQGPKLLIQFQNNGVVDDSQLPKDRFSAERLKGVDSTLKIQPAKLEDSAVYLCASSLDRRTSYGYTFGSGTRLTVV.

The chain joins TRBV7-9 to TRBJ1-4; D remains ambiguous. Trimming took off 5 bases at V and 0 bases at J, with 7 bases between the two ends. This CDR3 is built from 14 residues. The germline CDR1 and CDR2 sequences are SEHNR and FQNEAQ (reference sequence). The CDR3 loop is CASSLRATNEKLFF. For the CDR3, the DNA is TGTGCCAGCAGCCTGAGAGCAACTAATGAAAAACTGTTTTTT.

The CDR3 loop is CASSPPDRVFEQYF. In nucleotides, the CDR3 is TGTGCCAGCTCACCACCTGACAGGGTGTTCGAGCAGTACTTC. The J gene is TRBJ2-7, the V gene TRBV18; 7 nucleotides align to TRBD1. Looked up from germline, CDR1 is KGHSH and CDR2 is LQKENI. The CDR3 runs 14 residues. V shed 0 bases and J 6 bases; nucleotides not matched to a gene: 5.

This clone is a singleton in its sample. The chain joins TRBV5-1 to TRBJ2-1, with 12 bases fitting TRBD2. After removal of 4 bases from V and 8 bases from J, the junction contained 13 bases not matched to a gene. This CDR3 has 17 amino acids. The germline CDR1 and CDR2 sequences are SGHRS and YFSETQ. The CDR3 spells CASSLRLAGDRVHEQFF. CDR3 sequence (DNA): TGCGCCAGCAGCCTCCGACTAGCGGGAGACAGGGTCCATGAGCAGTTCTTC.

J is TRBJ2-1 and V is TRBV5-1; 12 positions agree with TRBD1. The germline V gene encodes CDR1 SGHRS and CDR2 YFSETQ. This CDR3 is built from 14 residues. The junction had 7 bases not matched to a gene; V was cut back by 7 bases and J by 8 bases. The CDR3 protein is CASAGTGGFDEQFF. Written as DNA, the CDR3 is TGCGCCAGCGCTGGGACAGGGGGCTTCGATGAGCAGTTCTTC.

This sequence joins TRBV27 and TRBJ2-1; the D is unclear. The CDR3 has 16 amino acids. V was trimmed by 2 bases and J by 3 bases, leaving 14 bases between them. Germline V gene lookup returns CDR1 MNHEY and CDR2 SMNVEV (reference sequence). CDR3 in amino acids: CASSLNPVPLYNEQFF. CDR3 sequence (DNA): TGTGCCAGCAGTTTAAACCCGGTACCACTCTACAATGAGCAGTTCTTC.

This sequence joins TRBV19 and TRBJ2-5; 8 bases are a match to TRBD2. The germline V gene has CDR1 LNHDA and CDR2 SQIVND (reference sequence). The length of the CDR3 is 16 residues. The junction had 11 bases not matched to a gene; V was cut back by 4 bases and J by 4 bases. The DNA of the CDR3 is TGTGCCAGTAGTAGAGGTACCGGGACTAGTGGAGAGACCCAGTACTTC. Its protein product is CASSRGTGTSGETQYF.

The chain has TRBV19 and TRBJ2-1; 16 positions agree with TRBD2. The V segment lost 5 bases and the J segment 2 bases; nucleotides outside the gene matches: 3. Germline V CDR1 and CDR2: LNHDA, SQIVND (reference sequence). The CDR3 runs to 17 residues. The CDR3 nucleotides are TGTGCCAGTAGTGCGGGACTAGCGGGAGGGCCCTACAATGAGCAGTTCTTC. It specifies CASSAGLAGGPYNEQFF.

The gene calls are TRBV27 and TRBJ2-7, with TRBD2 as a possible D gene (6 bases). The germline V and J ends were trimmed by 5 bases and 2 bases, with 10 bases remaining between them. The CDR3 contains 13 residues. Per germline, CDR1 MNHEY and CDR2 SMNVEV (reference sequence). CDR3: CASSPGVPYEQYF. The CDR3 DNA is TGTGCCAGCAGTCCGGGGGTGCCCTACGAGCAGTACTTC.

The chain is built from TRBV6-5 and TRBJ2-7, with D hard to call. The CDR3 totals 11 residues. The germline V gene encodes CDR1 MNHEY and CDR2 SVGAGI. The ends were cut back, 6 bases at V and 3 bases at J, with 6 bases in the middle. This CDR3 is CASRNFYEQYF. The CDR3 DNA is TGTGCCAGCAGGAACTTCTACGAGCAGTACTTC.

This sequence joins TRBV7-6 and TRBJ1-1; D possibly corresponds to TRBD1 (6 bases). The CDR3 totals 12 residues. The germline V and J ends were trimmed by 7 bases and 1 base, with 7 bases remaining between them. CDR1 is SGHVS, CDR2 FNYEAQ, per germline. CDR3 residues: CASKGENTEAFF. DNA for the CDR3: TGTGCCAGCAAGGGGGAGAACACTGAAGCTTTCTTT.

The chain recombines TRBV19 with TRBJ1-1; possibly TRBD1 for D (6 bases). Looked up from germline, CDR1 is LNHDA and CDR2 is SQIVND (reference sequence). This CDR3 is built from 15 residues. Trimming shortened V by 4 bases and J by 7 bases, and 19 bases separated the two germline ends. The DNA for the CDR3 is TGTGCCAGTAGTACTTTGCAGGGGATAACGGTTGAAGCTTTCTTT. The encoded protein is CASSTLQGITVEAFF.

Remarks on this clone: This sample includes further DNA sequences coding for the same CDR3. The chain carries TRBV5-1 and TRBJ2-3; 9 bases fit TRBD1. The CDR3 length is 15 residues. V shed 2 bases, J shed 4 bases, and the junction held 5 bases outside the gene matches. Germline V lookup: CDR1 SGHRS, CDR2 YFSETQ. The CDR3 DNA sequence: TGCGCCAGCAGCTTAGGGGGACAGGGCGCAGATACGCAGTATTTT. This translates into CASSLGGQGADTQYF. Together with reference TRBV5-1 and TRBJ2-3, the CDR3 gives the full variable domain: KAGVTQTPRYLIKTRGQQVTLSCSPISGHRSVSWYQQTPGQGLQFLFEYFSETQRNKGNFPGRFSGRQFSNSRSEMNVSTLELGDSALYLCASSLGGQGADTQYFGPGTRLTVL.

This clone was counted between two and nine times. This chain joins TRBV10-3 and TRBJ2-5; D is possibly TRBD1 (5 bases). The CDR3 spans 15 residues. CDR1 and CDR2 from the germline V gene are ENHRY and SYGVKD. Trimming took off 0 bases at V and 4 bases at J, with 12 bases between the two ends. This CDR3 is CAISESGRVGETQYF. CDR3 nucleotide sequence: TGTGCCATCAGTGAGTCGGGCAGGGTGGGAGAGACCCAGTACTTC.

The DNA of the CDR3 is TGTGCCAGCAGCACAGGCCCTGGAGACTATGGCTACACCTTC. The encoded protein is CASSTGPGDYGYTF. The chain couples TRBV9 to TRBJ1-2, with D tentatively TRBD1 (5 bases). Germline CDR1 is SGDLS and CDR2 is YYNGEE. V lost 4 bases and J 3 bases, leaving 13 bases between the germline ends. The CDR3 loop spans 14 amino acids.

On this clone: At one end the junction does not follow the germline gene, possibly because of a read error. CDR3 in DNA: TGTGCTAGCGGTTTGCTGGGACAGATAAACACCATATATTTT. Residues: CASGLLGQINTIYF. This rearrangement joins TRBV12-5 to TRBJ1-3; 7 nucleotides agree with TRBD1. The CDR3 is 14 residues long. The germline V gene has CDR1 LGHNT and CDR2 FRNRAP. Based on the CDR3 plus reference TRBV12-5 and TRBJ1-3, the full variable domain is DARVTQTPRHKVTEMGQEVTMRCQPILGHNTVFWYRQTMMQGLELLAYFRNRAPLDDSGMPKDRFSAEMPDATLATLKIQPSEPRDSAVYFCASGLLGQINTIYFGEGSWLTVV.

The chain joins TRBV5-5 to TRBJ1-5; D is possibly TRBD1 (6 bases). Trimming removed 1 base at V and 4 bases at J, with 15 bases between. The CDR3 covers 16 residues. In germline, CDR1 is SGHKS, CDR2 YYEKEE (reference sequence). CDR3 amino acids: CASSLWAGTPNQPQHF. The CDR3 coding sequence is TGTGCCAGCAGCTTGTGGGCCGGGACACCTAATCAGCCCCAGCATTTT.

This chain connects TRBV6-1 to TRBJ1-1; TRBD1 aligns across 10 bases. The ends lost 6 bases at V and 2 bases at J; junction bases unmatched: 3. The CDR3 extends over 14 amino acids. Germline values: CDR1 MNHNS, CDR2 SASEGT. CDR3 DNA sequence: TGTGCCAGCAGCCGACAGGGGGCCAACACTGAAGCTTTCTTT. The encoded protein is CASSRQGANTEAFF.

V usage is TRBV4-3 and J usage is TRBJ1-2; a possible D gene is TRBD1 (5 bases). Per germline, CDR1 LGHNA and CDR2 YSLEER. The CDR3 sequence is 16 residues long. V was shortened by 1 base and J by 0 bases, with 12 bases between the two germline ends. This CDR3 is CASSQGLTGANYGYTF. DNA for the CDR3: TGCGCCAGCAGCCAAGGTCTTACAGGAGCTAACTATGGCTACACCTTC.

CDR3 in DNA: TGTGCCAGTAGTTCTGGACAGTTACAAGAGACCCAGTACTTC. Protein product: CASSSGQLQETQYF. This chain uses TRBV19 with TRBJ2-5; D is possibly TRBD1 (6 bases). Germline V gene sequence: CDR1 LNHDA, CDR2 SQIVND (reference sequence). With 5 bases removed from V and 2 bases from J, the gap between germline ends came to 12 bases. The length of the CDR3 is 14 residues.

This chain joins TRBV4-1 and TRBJ1-3; 10 nucleotides match TRBD1. There are 15 residues in the CDR3. Germline V lookup: CDR1 MGHRA, CDR2 YSYEKL. V lost 3 bases and J lost 7; bases outside the gene matches: 6. The CDR3 spells CASSQGRTGGNTIYF. The CDR3 region has the DNA TGCGCCAGCAGCCAGGGCAGGACAGGGGGTAACACCATATATTTT.

Notes on this clone: Other DNA sequences in the same sample also yield this CDR3. V gene TRBV5-1 combines with J gene TRBJ2-7, with 9 nucleotides matching TRBD1. With V trimmed by 4 bases and J by 3 bases, 35 bases remained unmatched. In germline, CDR1 is SGHRS, CDR2 YFSETQ. The CDR3 runs to 24 residues. The CDR3 DNA follows: TGCGCCAGCAGCCCTAGTCTTAGGACAGGGGAATCCCACCGCCACATCCCCGTACACTACGAGCAGTACTTC. This encodes CASSPSLRTGESHRHIPVHYEQYF.

V usage is TRBV28 and J usage is TRBJ2-7; 10 nucleotides match TRBD2. V was clipped by 3 bases and J by 7 bases; unmatched bases: 3. The germline V gene has CDR1 MDHEN and CDR2 SYDVKM. This CDR3 has 13 residues. The CDR3 DNA is TGTGCCAGCAGTTTGGGACTAGCGCGGGAGCAGTACTTC. It codes for CASSLGLAREQYF.

The chain combines TRBV27 with TRBJ2-7, with 11 bases matching TRBD2. The germline V gene encodes CDR1 MNHEY and CDR2 SMNVEV (reference sequence). The length of the CDR3 is 14 residues. Losses at the gene ends were 5 bases for V and 3 bases for J; bases not matched to a gene: 3. In DNA, the CDR3 is TGTGCCAGCAGTCCCGGGACTAGCGGCTACGAGCAGTACTTC. This encodes CASSPGTSGYEQYF.